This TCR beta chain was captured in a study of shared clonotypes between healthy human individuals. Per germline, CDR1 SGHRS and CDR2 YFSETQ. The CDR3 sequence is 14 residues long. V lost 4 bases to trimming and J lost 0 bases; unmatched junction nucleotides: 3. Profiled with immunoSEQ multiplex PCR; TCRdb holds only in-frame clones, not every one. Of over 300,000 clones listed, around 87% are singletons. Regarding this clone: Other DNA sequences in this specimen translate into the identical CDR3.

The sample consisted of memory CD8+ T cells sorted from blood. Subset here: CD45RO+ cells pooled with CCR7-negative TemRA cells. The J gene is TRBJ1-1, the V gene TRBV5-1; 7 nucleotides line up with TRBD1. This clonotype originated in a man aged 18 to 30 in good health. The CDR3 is CASSRTGVNTEAFF. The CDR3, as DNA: TGCGCCAGCAGCAGGACAGGAGTGAACACTGAAGCTTTCTTT.